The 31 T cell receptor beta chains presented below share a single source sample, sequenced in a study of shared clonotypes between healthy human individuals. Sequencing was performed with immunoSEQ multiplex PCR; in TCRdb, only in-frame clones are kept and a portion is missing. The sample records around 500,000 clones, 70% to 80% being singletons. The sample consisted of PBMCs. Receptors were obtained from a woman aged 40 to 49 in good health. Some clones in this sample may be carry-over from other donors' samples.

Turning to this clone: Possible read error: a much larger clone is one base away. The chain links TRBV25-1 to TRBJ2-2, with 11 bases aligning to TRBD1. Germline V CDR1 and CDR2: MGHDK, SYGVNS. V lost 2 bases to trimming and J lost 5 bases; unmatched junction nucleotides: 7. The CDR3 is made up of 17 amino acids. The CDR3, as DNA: TGTGCCAGCAGTGAACAAGGACAGGGGGCAGTAACCGGGGAGCTGTTTTTT. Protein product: CASSEQGQGAVTGELFF.

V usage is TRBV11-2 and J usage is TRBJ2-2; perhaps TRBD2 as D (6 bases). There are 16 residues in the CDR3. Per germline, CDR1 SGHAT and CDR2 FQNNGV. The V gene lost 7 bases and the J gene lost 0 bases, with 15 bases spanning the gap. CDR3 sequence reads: CASTELAAPNTGELFF. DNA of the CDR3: TGTGCCAGCACCGAATTAGCGGCTCCGAACACCGGGGAGCTGTTTTTT.

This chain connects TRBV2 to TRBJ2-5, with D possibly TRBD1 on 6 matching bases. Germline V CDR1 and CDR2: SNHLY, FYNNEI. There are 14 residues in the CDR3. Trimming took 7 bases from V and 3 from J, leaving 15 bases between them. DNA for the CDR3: TGTGCCAGCACAAAGGACAGACAAAAAGAGACCCAGTACTTC. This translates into CASTKDRQKETQYF.

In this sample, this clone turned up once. This chain's CDR3 is CAWDPGWNEQYF. The CDR3 coding sequence is TGTGCCTGGGACCCAGGTTGGAACGAGCAGTACTTC. This chain connects TRBV30 to TRBJ2-7; D not resolved. This CDR3 spans 12 amino acids. The V gene's germline CDR1 is GTSNPN and CDR2 SVGIG (reference sequence). Trimming took off 5 bases at V and 5 bases at J, with 13 bases between the two ends. The variable domain in full, completed from reference TRBV30 and TRBJ2-7, reads SQTIHQWPATLVQPVGSPLSLECTVEGTSNPNLYWYRQAAGRGLQLLFYSVGIGQISSEVPQNLSASRPQDRQFILSSKKLLLSDSGFYLCAWDPGWNEQYFGPGTRLTVT.

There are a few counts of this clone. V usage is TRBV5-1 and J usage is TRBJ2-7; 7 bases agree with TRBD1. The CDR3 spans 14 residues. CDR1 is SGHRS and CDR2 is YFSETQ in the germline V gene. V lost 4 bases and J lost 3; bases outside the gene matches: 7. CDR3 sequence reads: CASSEQGRGYEQYF. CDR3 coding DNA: TGCGCCAGCAGCGAACAGGGGCGAGGCTACGAGCAGTACTTC.

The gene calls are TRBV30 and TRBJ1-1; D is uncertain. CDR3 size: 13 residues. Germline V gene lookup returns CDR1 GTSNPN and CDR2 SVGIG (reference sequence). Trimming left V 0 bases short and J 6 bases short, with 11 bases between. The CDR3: CAWSVVRGAEAFF. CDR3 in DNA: TGTGCCTGGAGTGTAGTCCGAGGCGCTGAAGCTTTCTTT.

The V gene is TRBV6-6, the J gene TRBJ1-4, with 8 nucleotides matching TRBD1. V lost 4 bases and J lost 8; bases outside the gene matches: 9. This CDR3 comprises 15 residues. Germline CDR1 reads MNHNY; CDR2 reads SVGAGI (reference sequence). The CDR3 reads CASSSDRGGGEKLFF. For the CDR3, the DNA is TGTGCCAGCAGTTCTGACAGGGGCGGAGGCGAAAAACTGTTTTTT.

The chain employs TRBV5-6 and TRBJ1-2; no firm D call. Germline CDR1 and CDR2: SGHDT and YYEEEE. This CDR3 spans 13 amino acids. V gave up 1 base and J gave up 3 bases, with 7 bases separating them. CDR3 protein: CASSLNKYYGYTF. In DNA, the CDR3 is TGTGCCAGCAGCTTGAACAAATACTATGGCTACACCTTC.

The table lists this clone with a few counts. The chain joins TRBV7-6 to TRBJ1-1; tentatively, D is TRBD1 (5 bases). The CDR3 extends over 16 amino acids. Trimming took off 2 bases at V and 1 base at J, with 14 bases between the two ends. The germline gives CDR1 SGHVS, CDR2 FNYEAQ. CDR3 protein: CASSLSAGQANTEAFF. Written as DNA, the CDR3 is TGTGCCAGCAGCTTATCGGCAGGGCAGGCGAACACTGAAGCTTTCTTT.

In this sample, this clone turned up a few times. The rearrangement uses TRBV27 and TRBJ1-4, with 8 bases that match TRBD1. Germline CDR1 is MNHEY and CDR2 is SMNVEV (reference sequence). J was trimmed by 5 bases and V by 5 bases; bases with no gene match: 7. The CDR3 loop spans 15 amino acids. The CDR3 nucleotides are TGTGCCAGCAGTCCAGGACAGGGTGGGAATGAAAAACTGTTTTTT. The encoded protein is CASSPGQGGNEKLFF.

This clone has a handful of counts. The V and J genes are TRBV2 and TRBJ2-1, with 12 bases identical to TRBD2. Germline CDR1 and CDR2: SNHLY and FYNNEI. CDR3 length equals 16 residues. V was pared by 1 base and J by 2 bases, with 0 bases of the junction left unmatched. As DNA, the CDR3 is TGTGCCAGCAGTGAAGGGACTAGCGGGACCTACAATGAGCAGTTCTTC. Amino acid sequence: CASSEGTSGTYNEQFF.

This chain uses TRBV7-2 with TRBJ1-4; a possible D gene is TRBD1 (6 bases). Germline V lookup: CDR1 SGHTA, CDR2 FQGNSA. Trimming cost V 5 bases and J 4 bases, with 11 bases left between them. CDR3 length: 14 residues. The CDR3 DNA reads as TGTGCCAGCAGCCCGGACAGTTATAATGAAAAACTGTTTTTT. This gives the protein CASSPDSYNEKLFF.

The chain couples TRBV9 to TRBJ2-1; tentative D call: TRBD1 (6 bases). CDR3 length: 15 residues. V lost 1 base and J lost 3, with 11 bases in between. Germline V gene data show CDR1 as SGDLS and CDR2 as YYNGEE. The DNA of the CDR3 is TGTGCCAGCAGCGTAACGGGACACAACTACAATGAGCAGTTCTTC. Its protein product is CASSVTGHNYNEQFF.

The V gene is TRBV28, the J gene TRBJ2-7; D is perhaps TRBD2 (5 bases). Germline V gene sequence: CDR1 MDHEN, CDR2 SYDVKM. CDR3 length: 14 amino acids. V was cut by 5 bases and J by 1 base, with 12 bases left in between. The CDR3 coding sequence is TGTGCCAGCAGTAAGGACTTGTCATCCTACGAGCAGTACTTC. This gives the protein CASSKDLSSYEQYF. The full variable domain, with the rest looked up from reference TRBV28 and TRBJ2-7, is DVKVTQSSRYLVKRTGEKVFLECVQDMDHENMFWYRQDPGLGLRLIYFSYDVKMKEKGDIPEGYSVSREKKERFSLILESASTNQTSMYLCASSKDLSSYEQYFGPGTRLTVT.

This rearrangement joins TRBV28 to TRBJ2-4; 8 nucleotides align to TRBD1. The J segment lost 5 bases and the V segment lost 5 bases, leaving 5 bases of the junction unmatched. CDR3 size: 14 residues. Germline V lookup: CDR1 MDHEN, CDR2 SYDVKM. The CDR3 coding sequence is TGTGCCAGCAGTCCAGGGGGCTGGGAAAACATTCAGTACTTC. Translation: CASSPGGWENIQYF. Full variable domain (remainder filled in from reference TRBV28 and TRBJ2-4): DVKVTQSSRYLVKRTGEKVFLECVQDMDHENMFWYRQDPGLGLRLIYFSYDVKMKEKGDIPEGYSVSREKKERFSLILESASTNQTSMYLCASSPGGWENIQYFGAGTRLSVL.

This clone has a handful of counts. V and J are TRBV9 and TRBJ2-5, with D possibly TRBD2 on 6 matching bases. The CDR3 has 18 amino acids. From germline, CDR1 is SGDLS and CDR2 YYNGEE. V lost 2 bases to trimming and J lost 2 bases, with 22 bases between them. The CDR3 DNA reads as TGTGCCAGCAGCGTCGGTATTAGAGGGACTTCCCTTCAAGAGACCCAGTACTTC. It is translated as CASSVGIRGTSLQETQYF.

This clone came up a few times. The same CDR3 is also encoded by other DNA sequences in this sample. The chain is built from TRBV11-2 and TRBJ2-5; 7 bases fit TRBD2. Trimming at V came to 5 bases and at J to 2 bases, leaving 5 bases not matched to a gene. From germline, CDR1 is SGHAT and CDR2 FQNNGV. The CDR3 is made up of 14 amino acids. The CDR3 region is CASSPGGRQETQYF. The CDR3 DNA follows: TGTGCCAGCAGCCCCGGGGGGAGGCAAGAGACCCAGTACTTC.

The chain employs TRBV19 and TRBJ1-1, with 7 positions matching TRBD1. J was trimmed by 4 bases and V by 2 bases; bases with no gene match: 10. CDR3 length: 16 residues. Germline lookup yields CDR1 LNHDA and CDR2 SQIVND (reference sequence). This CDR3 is CASSINGMTGFTEAFF. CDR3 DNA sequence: TGTGCCAGTAGTATAAACGGGATGACAGGGTTCACTGAAGCTTTCTTT. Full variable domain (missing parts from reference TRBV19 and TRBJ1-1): DGGITQSPKYLFRKEGQNVTLSCEQNLNHDAMYWYRQDPGQGLRLIYYSQIVNDFQKGDIAEGYSVSREKKESFPLTVTSAQKNPTAFYLCASSINGMTGFTEAFFGQGTRLTVV.

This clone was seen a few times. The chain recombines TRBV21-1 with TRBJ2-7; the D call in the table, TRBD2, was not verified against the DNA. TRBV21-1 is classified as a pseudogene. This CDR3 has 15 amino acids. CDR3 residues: CASTPLRAGSGEQYF. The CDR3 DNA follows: TGTGCCAGCACCCCCTTGAGAGCGGGGTCGGGCGAGCAGTACTTC.

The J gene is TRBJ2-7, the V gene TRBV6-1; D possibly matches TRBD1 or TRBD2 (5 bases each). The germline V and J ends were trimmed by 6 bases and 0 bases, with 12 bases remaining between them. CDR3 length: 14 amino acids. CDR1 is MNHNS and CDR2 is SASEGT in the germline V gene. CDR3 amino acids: CASRPGRNSYEQYF. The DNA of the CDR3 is TGTGCCAGCAGGCCGGGACGAAACTCCTACGAGCAGTACTTC.

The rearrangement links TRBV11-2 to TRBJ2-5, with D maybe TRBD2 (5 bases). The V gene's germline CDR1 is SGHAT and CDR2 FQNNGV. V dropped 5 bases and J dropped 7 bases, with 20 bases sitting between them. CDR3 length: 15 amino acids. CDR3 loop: CASSPTGMAAGTQYF. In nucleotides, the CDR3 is TGTGCCAGCAGCCCCACGGGGATGGCGGCAGGGACCCAGTACTTC.

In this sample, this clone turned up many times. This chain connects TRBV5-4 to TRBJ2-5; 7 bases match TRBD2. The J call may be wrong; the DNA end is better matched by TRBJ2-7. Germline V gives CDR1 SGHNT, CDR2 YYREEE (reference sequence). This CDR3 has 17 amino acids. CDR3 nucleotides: TGTGCCAGCAGCTTGGGTGGCGTCGGGGGGAACCCCTACGAGCAGTACTTC. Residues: CASSLGGVGGNPYEQYF.

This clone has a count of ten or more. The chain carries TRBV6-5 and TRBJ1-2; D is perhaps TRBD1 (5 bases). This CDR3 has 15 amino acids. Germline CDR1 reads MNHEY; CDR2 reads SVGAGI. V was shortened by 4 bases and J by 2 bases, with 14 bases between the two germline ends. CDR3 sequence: CASSSRRTINYGYTF. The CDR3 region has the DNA TGTGCCAGCAGTTCGCGAAGGACAATAAACTATGGCTACACCTTC.

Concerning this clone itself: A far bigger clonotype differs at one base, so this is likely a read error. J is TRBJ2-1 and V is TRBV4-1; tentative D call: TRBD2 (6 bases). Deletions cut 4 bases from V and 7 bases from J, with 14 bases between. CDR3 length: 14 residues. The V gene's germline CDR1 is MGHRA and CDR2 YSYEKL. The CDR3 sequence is CASSRTGGINEQFF. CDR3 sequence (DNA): TGCGCCAGCAGCCGTACTGGCGGGATTAATGAGCAGTTCTTC.

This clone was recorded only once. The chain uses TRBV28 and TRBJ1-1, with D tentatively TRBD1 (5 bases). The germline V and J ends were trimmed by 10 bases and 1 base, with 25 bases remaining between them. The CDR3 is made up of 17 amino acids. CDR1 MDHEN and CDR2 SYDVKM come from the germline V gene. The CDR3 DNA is TGTGCCACGGAATACTCCGTTGTGGGGGGGAGGAACACTGAAGCTTTCTTT. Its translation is CATEYSVVGGRNTEAFF.

The CDR3: CASSGAKGNTDTQYF. Written as DNA, the CDR3 is TGTGCCAGCTCGGGGGCGAAGGGGAACACAGATACGCAGTATTTT. V and J are TRBV18 and TRBJ2-3, with a possible D match to TRBD1 (6 bases). The V and J ends lost 6 bases and 2 bases respectively, with 15 bases between them. The CDR3 is 15 amino acids. Germline V gives CDR1 KGHSH, CDR2 LQKENI.

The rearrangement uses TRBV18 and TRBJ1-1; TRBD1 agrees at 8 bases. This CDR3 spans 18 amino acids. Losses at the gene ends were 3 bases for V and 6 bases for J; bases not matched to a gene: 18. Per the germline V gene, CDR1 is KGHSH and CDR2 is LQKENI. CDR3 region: CASSPRNGQGAFPSEAFF. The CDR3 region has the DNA TGTGCCAGCTCACCCCGGAATGGACAGGGTGCGTTCCCGTCTGAAGCTTTCTTT.

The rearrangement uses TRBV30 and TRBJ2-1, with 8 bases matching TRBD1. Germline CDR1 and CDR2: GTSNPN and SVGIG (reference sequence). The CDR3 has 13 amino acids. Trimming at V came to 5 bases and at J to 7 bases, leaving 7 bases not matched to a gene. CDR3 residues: CAWSGDRGNEQFF. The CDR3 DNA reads TGTGCCTGGTCCGGAGACAGGGGAAATGAGCAGTTCTTC.

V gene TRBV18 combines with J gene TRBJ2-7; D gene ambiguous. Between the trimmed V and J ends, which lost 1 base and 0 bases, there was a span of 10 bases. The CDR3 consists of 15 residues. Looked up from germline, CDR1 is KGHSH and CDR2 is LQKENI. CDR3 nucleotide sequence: TGTGCCAGCTCACCACGACAACCGGGCTCCTACGAGCAGTACTTC. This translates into CASSPRQPGSYEQYF.

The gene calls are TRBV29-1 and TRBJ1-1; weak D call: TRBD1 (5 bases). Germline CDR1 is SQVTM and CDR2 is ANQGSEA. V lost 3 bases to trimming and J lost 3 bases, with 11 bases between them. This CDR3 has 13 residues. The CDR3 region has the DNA TGCAGCGTTGAGGCCGCCAGGGACACTGAAGCTTTCTTT. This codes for CSVEAARDTEAFF.

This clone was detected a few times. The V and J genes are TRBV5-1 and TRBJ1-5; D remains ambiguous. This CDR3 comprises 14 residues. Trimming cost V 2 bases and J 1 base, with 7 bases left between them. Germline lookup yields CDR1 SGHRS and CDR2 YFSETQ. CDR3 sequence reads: CASSLGQSNQPQHF. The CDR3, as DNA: TGCGCCAGCAGCTTAGGGCAGAGCAATCAGCCCCAGCATTTT.